This T cell receptor beta chain derives from a study of glioma-infiltrating T cells after dendritic cell vaccination. At the level of the study: Autologous tumor lysate was loaded overnight onto monocyte-derived dendritic cells grown 7 to 8 days with IL-4 and GM-CSF.

For this clone: Its cognate antigen is unknown.

Notes on the study in general: Patients with more pretreatment TILs had longer time to progression and survival. Higher TCR clonality did not directly relate to longer survival.

The table came from immunoSEQ multiplex PCR; TCRdb's copy has only in-frame clones and leaves some out. This table holds tens of thousands of clones, approximately 90% found once. V was pared by 2 bases and J by 6 bases, with 7 bases of the junction left unmatched. Germline lookup yields CDR1 SGHRS and CDR2 YFSETQ. CDR3 length: 15 residues. All glioblastoma patients lacked an isocitrate dehydrogenase mutation. The sequence was obtained from a human donor with glioblastoma. The chain is built from TRBV5-1 and TRBJ2-7; TRBD2 agrees at 11 bases. Sequenced here: blood, sampled before dendritic cell vaccination. The CDR3 loop is CASSFSGGAPGEQYF. For the CDR3, the DNA is TGCGCCAGCAGCTTTAGCGGGGGGGCTCCCGGCGAGCAGTACTTC. Based on the CDR3 plus reference TRBV5-1 and TRBJ2-7, the full variable domain is KAGVTQTPRYLIKTRGQQVTLSCSPISGHRSVSWYQQTPGQGLQFLFEYFSETQRNKGNFPGRFSGRQFSNSRSEMNVSTLELGDSALYLCASSFSGGAPGEQYFGPGTRLTVT.